The next 5 T cell receptor beta chains were all read from a single sample in a study of T cells in women clearing cervical HPV infection. Some clones are missing from TCRdb's copy, which holds only in-frame ones; the method was immunoSEQ multiplex PCR. The sample shows about 37,000 clones, and about 1.6% sits with its ten largest clones. Sequenced material: blood buffy coat. Receptor source: a woman between 18 and 75 years old with a cervical HPV16 infection that either progressed to CIN3+ or cleared (not recorded which).

Comments on this clone: Read data end 3 residues before the CDR3 end; the end is taken from the germline J gene. The genes are TRBV2 and TRBJ2-5; D remains unclear. The CDR3 has 13 amino acids. Germline values: CDR1 SNHLY, CDR2 FYNNEI. Trimming pared 3 bases from V and 5 bases from J, leaving 10 bases between. The chain's CDR3 is CASSDNREETQYF. The part of the CDR3 DNA that was read is TGTGCCAGCAGTGACAATAGAGAGGAGACC.

For this clone: The observed sequence ends 3 residues before the CDR3 terminus, with the missing tail filled in from the germline J gene. The chain is built from TRBV20-1 and TRBJ2-2; D remains unclear. Germline CDR1 DFQATT, CDR2 SNEGSKA (reference sequence). The CDR3 is 13 amino acids. V was cut by 1 base and J by 6 bases, with 9 bases left in between. The CDR3 protein is CSARAAGSGELFF. The part of the CDR3 DNA that was read is TGCAGTGCTAGAGCTGCCGGGTCCGGGGAG.

About this clone itself: The read is 3 residues too short to cover the CDR3 end, so that end is filled in from the germline J gene. V usage is TRBV20-1 and J usage is TRBJ2-3, with a weak D call TRBD2 (5 bases). The CDR3 runs 13 residues. The germline V gene encodes CDR1 DFQATT and CDR2 SNEGSKA (reference sequence). The CDR3 spells CSASQRLQETQYF. The part of the CDR3 DNA that was read is TGCAGTGCATCCCAGCGGTTACAAGAGACG.

A word on this clone: The read gets to within 3 residues of the CDR3 end, and the germline J gene fills in the rest. J is TRBJ1-1 and V is TRBV19; no clear D. The CDR3 runs to 13 residues. With 2 bases removed from V and 0 bases from J, the gap between germline ends came to 4 bases. Germline lookup yields CDR1 LNHDA and CDR2 SQIVND (reference sequence). CDR3 amino acids: CASSITVNTEAFF. The part of the CDR3 DNA that was read is TGTGCCAGTAGTATAACAGTGAACACTGAA.

Concerning this clone itself: Read coverage stops 3 residues before the CDR3 terminus; the germline J gene supplies the remainder. The chain uses TRBV7-2 and TRBJ2-1, with 12 bases fitting TRBD2. CDR1 and CDR2 from the germline V gene are SGHTA and FQGNSA. The CDR3 loop spans 14 amino acids. The junction had 5 bases not matched to a gene; V was cut back by 5 bases and J by 9 bases. CDR3 in amino acids: CASSATSGRGEQFF. CDR3 bases read: TGTGCCAGCAGCGCGACTAGCGGGAGAGGTGAG.